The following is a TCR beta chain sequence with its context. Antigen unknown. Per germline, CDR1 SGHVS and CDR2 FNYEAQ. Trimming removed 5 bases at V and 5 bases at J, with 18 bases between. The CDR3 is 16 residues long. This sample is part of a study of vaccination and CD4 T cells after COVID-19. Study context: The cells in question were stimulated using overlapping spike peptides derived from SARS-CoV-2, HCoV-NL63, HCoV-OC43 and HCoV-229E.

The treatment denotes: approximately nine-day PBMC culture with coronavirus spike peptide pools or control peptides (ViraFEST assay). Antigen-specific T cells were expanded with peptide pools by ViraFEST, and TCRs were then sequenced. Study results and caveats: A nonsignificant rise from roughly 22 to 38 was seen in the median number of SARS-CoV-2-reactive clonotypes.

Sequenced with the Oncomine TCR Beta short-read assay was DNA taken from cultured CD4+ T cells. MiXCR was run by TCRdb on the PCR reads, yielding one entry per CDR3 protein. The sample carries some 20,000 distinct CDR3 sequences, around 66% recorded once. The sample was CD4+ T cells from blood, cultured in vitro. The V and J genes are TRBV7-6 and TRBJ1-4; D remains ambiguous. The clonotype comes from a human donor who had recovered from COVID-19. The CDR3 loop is CASSPGYRGTNEKLFF. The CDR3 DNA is TGTGCCAGCAGCCCCGGGTACAGAGGCACCAATGAAAAACTGTTTTTT.